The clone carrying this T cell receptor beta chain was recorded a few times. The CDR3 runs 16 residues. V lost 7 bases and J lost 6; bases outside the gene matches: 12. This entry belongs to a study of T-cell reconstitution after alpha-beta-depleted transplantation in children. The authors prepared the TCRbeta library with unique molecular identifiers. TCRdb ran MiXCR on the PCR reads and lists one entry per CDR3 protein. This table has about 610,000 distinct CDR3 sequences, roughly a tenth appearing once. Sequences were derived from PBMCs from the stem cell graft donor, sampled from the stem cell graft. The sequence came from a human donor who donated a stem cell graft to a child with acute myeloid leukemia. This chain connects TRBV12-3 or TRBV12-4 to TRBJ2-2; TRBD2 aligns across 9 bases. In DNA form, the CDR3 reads TGTGCCAGCACCGTCCTGCGGGGGGGGTCAGCCGGGGAGCTGTTTTTT. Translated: CASTVLRGGSAGELFF.